This TCR beta chain appears in the sequencing data of a study of blood T cell repertoires in COVID-19. Study background: Acute-phase and convalescent COVID-19 samples originated in the United States, Italy and Spain. T cells, B-cell-depleted T cells, or PBMCs provided the cDNA or gDNA that served as material.

Authors' data handling: By means of reference gene primer amplification, nucleated cell counts were estimated. Clones were read by immunoSEQ multiplex PCR, and TCRdb kept only the in-frame ones, dropping some. That table furnishes V, J and clone size, whereas the DNA furnished D and trimming. Of approximately 73,000 clones in the sample, about 91% were seen once. Trimming pared 1 base from V and 8 bases from J, leaving 9 bases between. Germline V lookup: CDR1 SGHVS, CDR2 FQNEAQ. This CDR3 contains 14 residues. The receptor comes from a man aged 80 or over with acute or convalescent COVID-19. V usage is TRBV7-8 and J usage is TRBJ1-6; D unresolved. Material for sequencing was peripheral blood. The CDR3 region is CASSLEVGYSPLHF. In DNA form, the CDR3 reads TGTGCCAGCAGCTTAGAAGTCGGGTATTCACCCCTCCACTTT. The variable domain in full, completed from reference TRBV7-8 and TRBJ1-6, reads GAGVSQSPRYKVAKRGQDVALRCDPISGHVSLFWYQQALGQGPEFLTYFQNEAQLDKSGLPSDRFFAERPEGSVSTLKIQRTQQEDSAVYLCASSLEVGYSPLHFGNGTRLTVT.